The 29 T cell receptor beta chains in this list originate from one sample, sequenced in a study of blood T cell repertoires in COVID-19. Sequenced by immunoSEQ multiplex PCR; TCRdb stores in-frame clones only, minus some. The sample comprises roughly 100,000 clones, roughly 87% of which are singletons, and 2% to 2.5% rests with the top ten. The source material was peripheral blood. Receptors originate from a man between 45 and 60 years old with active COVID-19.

In DNA, the CDR3 is TGTGCCAGCAGTTATACTAGGACAGGAGCTGATACGCAGTATTTT. It codes for CASSYTRTGADTQYF. The chain combines TRBV6-6 with TRBJ2-3, with TRBD1 matching 7 bases. Trimming cost V 3 bases and J 6 bases; bases outside gene matches: 9. The V gene's germline CDR1 is MNHNY and CDR2 SVGAGI (reference sequence). The CDR3 covers 15 residues.

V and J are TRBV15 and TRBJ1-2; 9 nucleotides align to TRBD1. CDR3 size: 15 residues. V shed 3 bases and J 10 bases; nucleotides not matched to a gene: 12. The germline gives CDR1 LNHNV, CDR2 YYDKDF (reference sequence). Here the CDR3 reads CATSRDLGQGRDYTF. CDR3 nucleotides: TGTGCCACCAGCAGGGACCTGGGACAGGGTAGAGACTACACCTTC.

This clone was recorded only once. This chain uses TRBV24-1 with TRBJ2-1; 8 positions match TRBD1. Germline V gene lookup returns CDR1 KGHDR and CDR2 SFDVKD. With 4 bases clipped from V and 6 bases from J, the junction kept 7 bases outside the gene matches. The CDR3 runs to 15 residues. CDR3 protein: CATSDPSTGGNEQFF. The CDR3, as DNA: TGTGCCACCAGTGACCCATCTACAGGGGGCAATGAGCAGTTCTTC.

CDR3: CASSSERKNYEQYF. The CDR3 nucleotides are TGTGCCAGCAGCTCCGAGCGGAAAAACTACGAGCAGTACTTC. V and J are TRBV11-2 and TRBJ2-7; weak D call: TRBD2 (5 bases). The CDR3 runs 14 residues. Germline loops: CDR1 SGHAT, CDR2 FQNNGV. With 4 bases removed from V and 3 bases from J, the gap between germline ends came to 13 bases.

The CDR3 sequence: CASSFTQGETQYF. Written as DNA, the CDR3 is TGTGCCAGCAGCTTTACCCAGGGAGAGACCCAGTACTTC. The chain links TRBV11-2 to TRBJ2-5, with D possibly being TRBD1 (5 bases). Looked up from germline, CDR1 is SGHAT and CDR2 is FQNNGV. The CDR3 spans 13 residues. V lost 3 bases and J lost 4, with 9 bases in between.

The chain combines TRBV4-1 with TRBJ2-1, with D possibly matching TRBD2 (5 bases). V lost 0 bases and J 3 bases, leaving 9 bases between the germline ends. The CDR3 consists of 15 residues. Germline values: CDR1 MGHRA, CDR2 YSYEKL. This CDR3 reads CASSQERANYNEQFF. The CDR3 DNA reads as TGCGCCAGCAGCCAAGAGAGGGCGAACTACAATGAGCAGTTCTTC.

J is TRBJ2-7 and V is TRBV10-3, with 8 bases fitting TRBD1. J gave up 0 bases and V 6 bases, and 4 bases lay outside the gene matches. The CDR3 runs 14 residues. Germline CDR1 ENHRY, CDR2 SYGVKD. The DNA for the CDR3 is TGTGCCATCAGAAGGACAGGGCCCTCCTACGAGCAGTACTTC. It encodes CAIRRTGPSYEQYF.

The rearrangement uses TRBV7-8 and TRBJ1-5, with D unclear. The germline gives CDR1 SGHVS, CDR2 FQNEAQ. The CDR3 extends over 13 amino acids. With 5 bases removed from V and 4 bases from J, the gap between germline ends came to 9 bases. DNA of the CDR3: TGTGCCAGCAGCCAACAGAATAATCAGCCCCAGCATTTT. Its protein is CASSQQNNQPQHF.

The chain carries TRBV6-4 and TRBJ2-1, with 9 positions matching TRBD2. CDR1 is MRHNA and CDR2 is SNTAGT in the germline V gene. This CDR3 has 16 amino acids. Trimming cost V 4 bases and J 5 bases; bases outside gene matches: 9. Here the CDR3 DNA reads TGTGCCAGCAGTGGAACGAGACTAGCGGAGCACAATGAGCAGTTCTTC. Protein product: CASSGTRLAEHNEQFF.

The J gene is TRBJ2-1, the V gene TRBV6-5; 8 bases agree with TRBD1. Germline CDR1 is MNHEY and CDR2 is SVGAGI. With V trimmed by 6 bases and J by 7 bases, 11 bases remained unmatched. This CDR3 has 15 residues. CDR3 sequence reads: CASSPNDRGSNEQFF. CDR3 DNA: TGTGCCAGCAGCCCAAACGACAGGGGATCGAATGAGCAGTTCTTC.

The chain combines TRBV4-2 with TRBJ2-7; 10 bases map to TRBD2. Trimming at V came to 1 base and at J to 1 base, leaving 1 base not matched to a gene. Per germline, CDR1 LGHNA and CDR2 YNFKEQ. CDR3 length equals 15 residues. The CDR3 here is CASSQVLAGSYEQYF. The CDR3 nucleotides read TGTGCCAGCAGCCAAGTACTAGCGGGGTCCTACGAGCAGTACTTC.

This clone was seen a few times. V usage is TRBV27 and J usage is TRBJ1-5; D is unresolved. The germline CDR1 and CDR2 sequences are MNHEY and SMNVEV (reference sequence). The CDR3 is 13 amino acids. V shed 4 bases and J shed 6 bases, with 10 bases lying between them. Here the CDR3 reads CASSSTTGQPQHF. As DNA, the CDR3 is TGTGCCAGCAGTTCTACGACGGGTCAGCCCCAGCATTTT.

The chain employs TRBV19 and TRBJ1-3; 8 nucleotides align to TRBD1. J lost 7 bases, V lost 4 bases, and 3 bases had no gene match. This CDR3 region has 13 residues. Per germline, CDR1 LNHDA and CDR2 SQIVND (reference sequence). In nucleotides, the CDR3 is TGTGCCAGTAGTACAGGGGGCGGGAACACCATATATTTT. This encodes CASSTGGGNTIYF.

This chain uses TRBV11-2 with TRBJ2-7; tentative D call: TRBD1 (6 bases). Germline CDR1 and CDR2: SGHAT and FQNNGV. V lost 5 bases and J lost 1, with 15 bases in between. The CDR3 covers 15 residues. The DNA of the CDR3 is TGTGCCAGCAGCCCCCTAGGCAGGGGATCCTACGAGCAGTACTTC. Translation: CASSPLGRGSYEQYF.

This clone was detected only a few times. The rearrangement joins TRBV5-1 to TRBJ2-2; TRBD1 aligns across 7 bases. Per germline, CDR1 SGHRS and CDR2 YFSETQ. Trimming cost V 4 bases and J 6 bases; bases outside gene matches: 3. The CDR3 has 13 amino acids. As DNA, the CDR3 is TGCGCCAGCAGCAATGGACAGGCCGGGGAGCTGTTTTTT. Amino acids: CASSNGQAGELFF.

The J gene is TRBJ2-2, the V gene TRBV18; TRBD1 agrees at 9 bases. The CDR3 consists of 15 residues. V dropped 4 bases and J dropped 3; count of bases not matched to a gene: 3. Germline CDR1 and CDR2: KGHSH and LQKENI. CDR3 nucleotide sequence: TGTGCCAGCTCACTACGGACAGGGGACACCGGGGAGCTGTTTTTT. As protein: CASSLRTGDTGELFF. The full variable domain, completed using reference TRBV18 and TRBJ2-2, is NAGVMQNPRHLVRRRGQEARLRCSPMKGHSHVYWYRQLPEEGLKFMVYLQKENIIDESGMPKERFSAEFPKEGPSILRIQQVVRGDSAAYFCASSLRTGDTGELFFGEGSRLTVL.

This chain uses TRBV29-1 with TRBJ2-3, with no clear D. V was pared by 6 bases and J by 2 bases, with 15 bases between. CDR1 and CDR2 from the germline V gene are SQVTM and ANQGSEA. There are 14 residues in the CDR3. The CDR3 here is CSVGRQATTDTQYF. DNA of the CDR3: TGCAGCGTCGGTCGGCAGGCCACCACAGATACGCAGTATTTT.

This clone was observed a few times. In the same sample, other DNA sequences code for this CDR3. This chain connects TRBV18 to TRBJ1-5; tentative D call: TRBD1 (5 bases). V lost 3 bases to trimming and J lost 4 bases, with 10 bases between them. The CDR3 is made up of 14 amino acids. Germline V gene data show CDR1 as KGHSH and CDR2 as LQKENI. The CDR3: CASSPDGGNQPQHF. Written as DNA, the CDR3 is TGTGCCAGCTCACCCGACGGGGGGAATCAGCCCCAGCATTTT.

The CDR3 coding sequence is TGTGCCAGCAGTGATGGCCGGAACACTGAAGCTTTCTTT. This sequence encodes CASSDGRNTEAFF. The chain combines TRBV6-1 with TRBJ1-1; D gene ambiguous. CDR3 length equals 13 residues. From germline, CDR1 is MNHNS and CDR2 SASEGT. Trimming cost V 3 bases and J 1 base, with 6 bases left between them.

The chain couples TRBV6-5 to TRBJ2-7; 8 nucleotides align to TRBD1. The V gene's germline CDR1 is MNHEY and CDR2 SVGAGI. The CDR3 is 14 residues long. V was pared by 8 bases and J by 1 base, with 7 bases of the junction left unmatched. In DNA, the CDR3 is TGTGCCAGCCATGGGACAGGCCAATCCTACGAGCAGTACTTC. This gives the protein CASHGTGQSYEQYF.

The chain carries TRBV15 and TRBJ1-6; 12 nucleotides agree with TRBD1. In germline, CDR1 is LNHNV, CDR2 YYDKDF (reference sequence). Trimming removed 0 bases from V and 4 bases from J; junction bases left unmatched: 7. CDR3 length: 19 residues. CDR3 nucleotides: TGTGCCACCAGCAGAGATTTGCCGGGACAGGGGGCTTATAATTCACCCCTCCACTTT. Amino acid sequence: CATSRDLPGQGAYNSPLHF.

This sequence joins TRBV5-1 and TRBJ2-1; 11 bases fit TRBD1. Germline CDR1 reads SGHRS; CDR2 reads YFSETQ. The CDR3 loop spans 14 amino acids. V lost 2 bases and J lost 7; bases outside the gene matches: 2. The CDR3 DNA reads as TGCGCCAGCAGCTTCGGGACAGGGGGTAATGAGCAGTTCTTC. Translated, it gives CASSFGTGGNEQFF. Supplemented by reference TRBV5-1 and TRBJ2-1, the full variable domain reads KAGVTQTPRYLIKTRGQQVTLSCSPISGHRSVSWYQQTPGQGLQFLFEYFSETQRNKGNFPGRFSGRQFSNSRSEMNVSTLELGDSALYLCASSFGTGGNEQFFGPGTRLTVL.

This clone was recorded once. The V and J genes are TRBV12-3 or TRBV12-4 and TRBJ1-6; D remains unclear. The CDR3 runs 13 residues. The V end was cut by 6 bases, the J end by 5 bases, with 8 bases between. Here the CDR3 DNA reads TGTGCCAGCAGAAACATACATAATTCACCCCTCCACTTT. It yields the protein CASRNIHNSPLHF.

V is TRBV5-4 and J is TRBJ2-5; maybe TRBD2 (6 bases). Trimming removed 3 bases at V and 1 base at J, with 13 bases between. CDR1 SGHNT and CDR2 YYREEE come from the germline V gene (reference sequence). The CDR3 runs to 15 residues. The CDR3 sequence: CASSSRSGGQETQYF. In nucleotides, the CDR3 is TGTGCCAGCAGCTCCCGTAGCGGAGGCCAAGAGACCCAGTACTTC.

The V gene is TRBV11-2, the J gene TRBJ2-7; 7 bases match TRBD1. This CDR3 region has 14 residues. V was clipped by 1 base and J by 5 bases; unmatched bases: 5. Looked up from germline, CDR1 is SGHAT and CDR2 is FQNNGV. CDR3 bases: TGTGCCAGCAGCTTAGTGACAGACAGGGACGAGCAGTACTTC. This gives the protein CASSLVTDRDEQYF. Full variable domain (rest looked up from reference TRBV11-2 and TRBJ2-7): EAGVAQSPRYKIIEKRQSVAFWCNPISGHATLYWYQQILGQGPKLLIQFQNNGVVDDSQLPKDRFSAERLKGVDSTLKIQPAKLEDSAVYLCASSLVTDRDEQYFGPGTRLTVT.

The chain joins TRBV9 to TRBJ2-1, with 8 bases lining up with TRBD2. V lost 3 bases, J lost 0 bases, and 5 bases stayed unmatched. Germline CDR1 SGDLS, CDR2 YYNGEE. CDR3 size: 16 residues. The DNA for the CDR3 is TGTGCCAGCAGCGGTACTAGCGGCTTCTCCTACAATGAGCAGTTCTTC. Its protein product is CASSGTSGFSYNEQFF. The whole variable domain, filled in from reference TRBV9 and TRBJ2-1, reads DSGVTQTPKHLITATGQRVTLRCSPRSGDLSVYWYQQSLDQGLQFLIQYYNGEERAKGNILERFSAQQFPDLHSELNLSSLELGDSALYFCASSGTSGFSYNEQFFGPGTRLTVL.

The CDR3: CASSQGGRGLLNYGYTF. CDR3 sequence (DNA): TGTGCCAGCAGCCAAGGAGGTAGGGGGCTTCTCAACTATGGCTACACCTTC. The V and J genes are TRBV3-1 (or the pseudogene TRBV3-2) and TRBJ1-2, with 7 bases lining up with TRBD1. V dropped 1 base and J dropped 2; count of bases not matched to a gene: 10. This CDR3 spans 17 amino acids. Germline values: CDR1 LGHDT, CDR2 YNNKEL (reference sequence).

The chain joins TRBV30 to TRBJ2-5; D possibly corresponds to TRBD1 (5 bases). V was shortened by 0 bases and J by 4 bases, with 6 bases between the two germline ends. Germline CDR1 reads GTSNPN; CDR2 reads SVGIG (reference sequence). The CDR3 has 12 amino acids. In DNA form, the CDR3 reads TGTGCCTGGAGTGTCAGGGCAGAGACCCAGTACTTC. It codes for CAWSVRAETQYF.

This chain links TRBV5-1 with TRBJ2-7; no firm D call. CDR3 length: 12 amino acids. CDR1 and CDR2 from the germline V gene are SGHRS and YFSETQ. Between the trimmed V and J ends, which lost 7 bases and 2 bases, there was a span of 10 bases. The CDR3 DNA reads TGCGCCAGCCGCAGGTACCCCTACGAGCAGTACTTC. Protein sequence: CASRRYPYEQYF.